A few counts support the clone carrying this T cell receptor beta chain. V was pared by 8 bases and J by 5 bases, with 7 bases of the junction left unmatched. The CDR3 is 14 residues long. Healthy Caucasian individuals from Russia aged roughly 6 to 90 were enrolled as donors. Primers used in a second PCR of roughly 7 to 12 cycles were a sample-barcoded 5' primer and a J-beta primer mix. One entry per CDR3 protein results from TCRdb running MiXCR on the 5' RACE reads. The profile covers hundreds of thousands of distinct CDR3 sequences, with under 30% appearing a single time and around 16% taken by the ten largest. The data were obtained in a study of blood T cells in healthy people across ages.

Material: blood. The clonotype was recovered from a woman older than 75 in good health. The chain has TRBV12-3 or TRBV12-4 and TRBJ2-3, with 10 bases fitting TRBD2. CDR3 residues: CASHVSGGGDTQYF. The DNA for the CDR3 is TGTGCCAGCCATGTGAGCGGGGGGGGAGATACGCAGTATTTT.